The clone carrying this T cell receptor beta chain occurred a few times. Its matching antigen is unknown. Each CDR3 protein gets one entry after TCRdb re-called the 5' RACE reads with MiXCR. The table has approximately 510,000 distinct CDR3 sequences, 20% to 25% seen once; the top ten hold about 17%. These data come from a study of T cells after yellow fever vaccination. Overall study findings and caveats: A limited proportion of clonotypes was detected within both the CD4 and CD8 compartments.

Trimming cost V 6 bases and J 6 bases, with 14 bases left between them. Per the germline V gene, CDR1 is LGHDT and CDR2 is YNNKEL (reference sequence). The CDR3 is 14 residues long. The TCR was taken from a young man who received the YFV17D yellow fever vaccine. The starting material was PBMCs, obtained approximately 22 days after the first yellow fever vaccination. This sequence joins TRBV3-1 and TRBJ2-2, with D possibly called TRBD1 or TRBD2 (6 bases each). The CDR3 sequence: CASSPTGAAGELFF. The CDR3 DNA reads TGTGCCAGCAGTCCTACGGGGGCGGCCGGGGAGCTGTTTTTT. Full variable domain (rest looked up from reference TRBV3-1 and TRBJ2-2): DTAVSQTPKYLVTQMGNDKSIKCEQNLGHDTMYWYKQDSKKFLKIMFSYNNKELIINETVPNRFSPKSPDKAHLNLHINSLELGDSAVYFCASSPTGAAGELFFGEGSRLTVL.